This entry lists 8 T cell receptor beta chains sequenced from one sample in a study of cytomegalovirus exposure and HLA in healthy donors. The PCR contained 60 Vbeta and 13 Jbeta primers. Assay: immunoSEQ multiplex PCR; the TCRdb copy retains only in-frame clones and omits some. The data hold under 140,000 clones, with 75% to 90% observed a single time. Sequenced material: PBMCs. All receptors derive from a man aged 35 to 55 in good health and CMV-seronegative.

The chain is built from TRBV4-2 and TRBJ1-3, with 9 bases identical to TRBD1. This CDR3 spans 16 amino acids. Germline CDR1 reads LGHNA; CDR2 reads YNFKEQ. V shed 0 bases and J 2 bases; nucleotides not matched to a gene: 2. The CDR3 protein is CASSQEGTGTGNTIYF. For the CDR3, the DNA is TGTGCCAGCAGCCAAGAAGGGACAGGGACTGGAAACACCATATATTTT.

This chain joins TRBV28 and TRBJ1-5; 7 nucleotides align to TRBD1. Germline loops: CDR1 MDHEN, CDR2 SYDVKM. The CDR3 has 11 amino acids. J was trimmed by 7 bases and V by 8 bases; bases with no gene match: 2. CDR3: CASGQDQPQHF. The CDR3 region has the DNA TGTGCCAGCGGACAGGACCAGCCCCAGCATTTT.

Here the CDR3 reads CASSGQKNTEAFF. CDR3 in DNA: TGTGCCAGCAGTGGACAGAAGAACACTGAAGCTTTCTTT. V usage is TRBV2 and J usage is TRBJ1-1; tentatively, D is TRBD1 (5 bases). The CDR3 contains 13 residues. Trimming removed 4 bases from V and 1 base from J, with 7 bases in between. Germline values: CDR1 SNHLY, CDR2 FYNNEI.

The rearrangement joins TRBV7-2 to TRBJ1-1, with 9 bases identical to TRBD1. CDR3 size: 16 residues. Germline values: CDR1 SGHTA, CDR2 FQGNSA. Trimming at V came to 1 base and at J to 11 bases, leaving 14 bases not matched to a gene. The CDR3 spells CASSLETGTGPSRAFF. The CDR3 nucleotides are TGTGCCAGCAGCTTAGAGACTGGGACAGGGCCAAGTCGGGCTTTCTTT. Using reference TRBV7-2 and TRBJ1-1 for the parts outside the CDR3, the full variable domain is GAGVSQSPSNKVTEKGKDVELRCDPISGHTALYWYRQSLGQGLEFLIYFQGNSAPDKSGLPSDRFSAERTGGSVSTLTIQRTQQEDSAVYLCASSLETGTGPSRAFFGQGTRLTVV.

The V gene is TRBV28, the J gene TRBJ1-5, with D perhaps TRBD1 (5 bases). The CDR3 totals 16 residues. Germline loops: CDR1 MDHEN, CDR2 SYDVKM. V was pared by 6 bases and J by 2 bases, with 17 bases between. CDR3 in DNA: TGTGCCAGCAGCCCACGGGGGGGATTCGGCAATCAGCCCCAGCATTTT. Protein product: CASSPRGGFGNQPQHF.

The sample holds one count of this clone. The chain carries TRBV6-5 and TRBJ2-5; D gene ambiguous. Germline V gene sequence: CDR1 MNHEY, CDR2 SVGAGI. The CDR3 sequence is 14 residues long. The V end lost 0 bases, the J end lost 4 bases, and 9 bases lay between the germline ends. CDR3 in DNA: TGTGCCAGCAGTTACTCGATGAGGCTAGAGACCCAGTACTTC. Translating gives CASSYSMRLETQYF.

The V gene is TRBV28, the J gene TRBJ1-2; a possible D gene is TRBD1 (6 bases). Trimming cost V 10 bases and J 6 bases, with 12 bases left between them. The CDR3 is 11 residues long. The germline gives CDR1 MDHEN, CDR2 SYDVKM. CDR3 residues: CAIGQWDGYTF. CDR3 DNA sequence: TGTGCCATCGGACAGTGGGATGGCTACACCTTC.

The chain carries TRBV7-2 and TRBJ1-1, with D perhaps matching TRBD1 (5 bases). Germline V CDR1 and CDR2: SGHTA, FQGNSA. The CDR3 sequence is 13 residues long. The V end was cut by 2 bases, the J end by 4 bases, with 8 bases between. CDR3 protein: CASSLYGGTEAFF. As DNA, the CDR3 is TGTGCCAGCAGCTTATACGGGGGCACTGAAGCTTTCTTT.